This entry is about one TCR beta chain. Data came from immunoSEQ multiplex PCR; TCRdb stores just in-frame clones and leaves some out. The table shows some 83,000 clones, with about 89% occurring only once. This sample is part of a study of T cell changes during pregnancy in multiple sclerosis. V gave up 7 bases and J gave up 8 bases, with 14 bases separating them. The CDR3 is 12 residues long. Germline V gives CDR1 LNHDA, CDR2 SQIVND (reference sequence). V and J are TRBV19 and TRBJ1-2; possibly TRBD1 for D (6 bases). The sequence was collected from a female donor in good health, serving as a control in a pregnancy study. Some clones in this sample may be carry-over from other donors' samples. Sequences were derived from PBMCs, sampled in the first trimester of pregnancy. The CDR3 nucleotides read TGTGCCAGTATCAACAGGGCGGACGGCTACACCTTC. Protein sequence: CASINRADGYTF.